A selection of T cell receptor beta chains follows, all from one sample in a study of cytomegalovirus exposure and HLA in healthy donors. Sequencing used immunoSEQ multiplex PCR; TCRdb keeps in-frame clones, though not all of them. Among tens of thousands of clones listed, roughly 63% were seen once. Input material: PBMCs. The receptors stem from a woman in her twenties or thirties in good health and CMV-seronegative. Both conserved end residues are part of each CDR3. Each record gives: V gene, D gene, clone size, J gene, CDR3 length, CDR3 protein, CDR3 DNA. D genes are given only for firm matches. Only some rows state a clone size, as once, few, many or a class for expanded clones.

TRBV7-2,-,-,TRBJ1-1,16,CASSLVVGGAGTEAFF,TGTGCCAGCAGCTTAGTGGTCGGCGGGGCGGGCACTGAAGCTTTCTTT
TRBV7-9,TRBD1,few,TRBJ2-7,16,CASSSWPGQRTYEQYF,TGTGCCAGCAGCTCCTGGCCGGGACAGCGGACCTACGAGCAGTACTTC
TRBV27,-,-,TRBJ2-6,16,CASSFEGEPGANVLTF,TGTGCCAGCAGTTTTGAGGGCGAACCTGGGGCCAACGTCCTGACTTTC
TRBV4-2,-,-,TRBJ1-6,14,CASSQESGNSPLHF,TGTGCCAGCAGCCAAGAAAGCGGGAATTCACCCCTCCACTTT
TRBV12-5,TRBD1,-,TRBJ2-1,16,CASGFVTGTTNNEQFF,TGTGCTAGTGGTTTTGTGACAGGGACGACAAACAATGAGCAGTTCTTC
TRBV20-1,-,-,TRBJ2-3,11,CSGQADDTQYF,TGCAGTGGGCAGGCTGACGATACGCAGTATTTT
TRBV28,TRBD1,-,TRBJ1-5,17,CASDRVFPIYSNQPQHF,TGTGCCAGCGACAGGGTTTTCCCCATATATAGCAATCAGCCCCAGCATTTT
TRBV4-1,-,-,TRBJ1-1,13,CASSQDRLTEAFF,TGCGCCAGCAGCCAAGATCGACTAACTGAAGCTTTCTTT
TRBV30,-,few,TRBJ1-4,13,CAWSALRGEKLFF,TGTGCCTGGAGCGCCCTCCGGGGAGAAAAACTGTTTTTT
TRBV10-1,-,-,TRBJ2-3,13,CASSEAGIDTQYF,TGCGCCAGCAGTGAGGCGGGAATCGATACGCAGTATTTT
TRBV19,TRBD2,-,TRBJ2-7,13,CASSLAGGTEQYF,TGTGCCAGTAGTCTAGCGGGAGGTACAGAACAGTACTTC
TRBV6-6,TRBD1,-,TRBJ1-5,15,CASSRDRDRGQPQHF,TGTGCCAGCAGTCGTGACAGGGATCGGGGACAGCCCCAGCATTTT
TRBV9,TRBD1,-,TRBJ1-5,16,CASSVGGGAGNQPQHF,TGTGCCAGCAGCGTAGGAGGGGGCGCCGGCAATCAGCCCCAGCATTTT
TRBV5-1,TRBD2,-,TRBJ2-3,15,CASSPGLAGVDTQYF,TGCGCCAGCAGCCCGGGACTAGCGGGAGTCGATACGCAGTATTTT
TRBV5-1,-,few,TRBJ1-1,12,CASSSGRDGAFF,TGCGCCAGCAGCTCCGGACGGGATGGAGCTTTCTTT
TRBV27,-,-,TRBJ2-7,17,CASSFNRPWGLTYEQYF,TGTGCCAGCAGTTTTAACAGGCCATGGGGGCTAACCTACGAGCAGTACTTC
TRBV13,-,-,TRBJ2-7,13,CASSLAYSYEQYF,TGTGCCAGCAGCTTAGCTTACTCCTACGAGCAGTACTTC
TRBV7-9,-,once,TRBJ1-1,12,CASRLGEGEAFF,TGTGCCAGCAGGTTGGGGGAGGGGGAAGCTTTCTTT
TRBV7-2,TRBD1,-,TRBJ1-1,15,CASSLGGQLNTEAFF,TGTGCCAGCAGCTTAGGGGGACAGTTGAACACTGAAGCTTTCTTT
TRBV19,-,-,TRBJ1-5,13,CASSQAFNQPQHF,TGTGCCAGTAGCCAGGCCTTCAATCAGCCCCAGCATTTT
TRBV10-3,-,-,TRBJ2-7,14,CAISEGQHSYEQYF,TGTGCCATCAGTGAGGGACAGCACTCCTACGAGCAGTACTTC
TRBV7-9,-,-,TRBJ2-6,17,CASSLAQGRPGANVLTF,TGTGCCAGCAGCTTAGCCCAGGGCAGGCCTGGGGCCAACGTCCTGACTTTC
TRBV2,-,-,TRBJ1-6,17,CASSEPGQSSYNSPLHF,TGTGCCAGCAGTGAACCGGGACAAAGCTCCTATAATTCACCCCTCCACTTT
TRBV11-3,-,-,TRBJ2-3,15,CASSGGGGSTDTQYF,TGTGCCAGCAGCGGAGGGGGCGGGAGCACAGATACGCAGTATTTT
TRBV6-1,-,-,TRBJ1-3,14,CASREGQIVNTIYF,TGTGCCAGCAGAGAAGGACAGATAGTCAACACCATATATTTT
TRBV29-1,TRBD2,-,TRBJ2-1,14,CSCRTSGSYNEQFF,TGCAGCTGTCGGACTAGCGGCTCCTACAATGAGCAGTTCTTC
TRBV29-1,TRBD2,-,TRBJ2-7,16,CSVAGASGTLSYEQYF,TGCAGCGTTGCAGGGGCTAGCGGGACCTTATCCTACGAGCAGTACTTC
TRBV7-9,TRBD1,-,TRBJ1-1,16,CASSRQGTHWNTEAFF,TGTGCCAGCAGCCGACAGGGGACTCACTGGAACACTGAAGCTTTCTTT
TRBV30,TRBD1,-,TRBJ1-5,14,CAWSIDRGNQPQHF,TGTGCCTGGAGTATCGACAGGGGCAATCAGCCCCAGCATTTT
TRBV13,-,-,TRBJ2-7,14,CASSLGRRSYEQYF,TGTGCCAGCAGCCTCGGTCGGAGGTCGTACGAGCAGTACTTC
TRBV15,TRBD1,-,TRBJ2-4,17,CATSRDPGTGPKNIQYF,TGTGCCACCAGCAGAGATCCCGGGACAGGGCCCAAAAACATTCAGTACTTC
TRBV29-1,TRBD1,-,TRBJ2-7,14,CSVEGTGRSYEQYF,TGCAGCGTTGAGGGGACAGGGCGATCCTACGAGCAGTACTTC
TRBV5-6,TRBD1,-,TRBJ2-7,16,CASSSIWGQGTYEQYF,TGTGCCAGCAGCTCGATTTGGGGACAGGGGACCTACGAGCAGTACTTC
TRBV29-1,-,-,TRBJ2-7,11,CSGRWLNEQYF,TGCAGCGGTCGCTGGCTTAACGAGCAGTACTTC
TRBV29-1,-,once,TRBJ2-3,15,CSVTPWAGSRDTQYF,TGCAGCGTAACCCCTTGGGCAGGCTCCCGGGATACGCAGTATTTT
TRBV5-8,TRBD2,-,TRBJ2-7,15,CASSLVHSGGYEQYF,TGTGCCAGCAGCTTGGTGCATAGCGGGGGCTACGAGCAGTACTTC
TRBV27,-,once,TRBJ1-1,14,CASSFGEGNTEAFF,TGTGCCAGCAGTTTTGGGGAGGGGAACACTGAAGCTTTCTTT
TRBV27,TRBD1,-,TRBJ2-7,13,CASRRTGGREQYF,TGTGCCAGCCGTCGGACAGGGGGTCGGGAGCAGTACTTC
TRBV5-6,TRBD2,-,TRBJ2-2,17,CASSSSFSGGDTGELFF,TGTGCCAGCAGCTCATCATTTAGCGGGGGGGACACCGGGGAGCTGTTTTTT
TRBV7-8,-,-,TRBJ2-3,14,CASSSPGGTDTQYF,TGTGCCAGCAGCTCTCCGGGGGGCACAGATACGCAGTATTTT
TRBV30,-,few,TRBJ1-1,13,CAWSVAGRGRAFF,TGTGCCTGGAGTGTTGCCGGACGGGGTAGAGCTTTCTTT
TRBV30,TRBD1,once,TRBJ2-2,13,CAWSRDRFGELFF,TGTGCCTGGAGCAGGGACAGGTTCGGGGAGCTGTTTTTT
TRBV9,-,-,TRBJ2-1,14,CASSVAGNTDEQFF,TGTGCCAGCAGCGTAGCCGGGAATACCGATGAGCAGTTCTTC
TRBV28,-,few,TRBJ1-1,14,CASSLGGGGTEAFF,TGTGCCAGCAGCTTGGGGGGGGGTGGGACTGAAGCTTTCTTT
TRBV5-1,TRBD2,-,TRBJ2-7,17,CASSLRTERGASYEQYF,TGCGCCAGCAGCTTGAGGACAGAGCGGGGGGCCTCCTACGAGCAGTACTTC
TRBV28,-,-,TRBJ2-4,12,CASSGTRGIQYF,TGTGCCAGCAGTGGGACAAGGGGCATTCAGTACTTC
TRBV7-6,TRBD1,-,TRBJ1-3,16,CASSLQAGGSGNTIYF,TGTGCCAGCAGCTTACAAGCAGGGGGCTCTGGAAACACCATATATTTT
TRBV5-6,-,-,TRBJ1-1,15,CASSLAPDSPHEAFF,TGTGCCAGCAGCTTGGCCCCGGACAGCCCACATGAAGCTTTCTTT
TRBV6-1,TRBD1,-,TRBJ2-7,14,CASLVGDRGYEQYF,TGTGCCAGCCTCGTTGGGGACAGGGGGTACGAGCAGTACTTC